This TCR beta chain was documented in a study of blood T cell repertoires in COVID-19. Per the study methods: Estimated nucleated cell counts came from reference gene primer amplification. Generated by immunoSEQ multiplex PCR, the TCRdb table keeps only in-frame clones and is missing some. V and J calls and clone size are given by that table; D and trimming were obtained from the DNA. The sample includes about 220,000 clones, approximately 77% of them seen just once. The ends were cut back, 2 bases at V and 11 bases at J, with 18 bases in the middle. Germline CDR1 SQVTM, CDR2 ANQGSEA. The CDR3 extends over 13 amino acids.

The J gene is TRBJ1-1, the V gene TRBV29-1, with D perhaps TRBD1 (6 bases). The receptor was derived from a woman of 80 years or more with acute or convalescent COVID-19. Sequencing input: peripheral blood. The CDR3 region is CSVEYRGGARAFF. The CDR3 coding sequence is TGCAGCGTTGAATATAGAGGGGGGGCGAGGGCTTTCTTT.